The present T cell receptor (beta chain) was sequenced within a study of T cell clonotyping in hematopoietic cell transplantation. Germline CDR1 is SGHNT and CDR2 is YYREEE (reference sequence). V dropped 2 bases and J dropped 9 bases, with 12 bases sitting between them. The CDR3 runs to 13 residues. Sequenced by immunoSEQ multiplex PCR; TCRdb stores in-frame clones only, minus some. The sample holds around 24,000 clones, roughly 82% seen once. The sample's time point: recipient sample about 28 days before transplant, after cytoreduction. Here the sequenced sample was peripheral blood mononuclear cells, taken before stem cell transplant. The chain joins TRBV5-4 to TRBJ2-1, with D unclear. This receptor was taken from a woman aged 55-70 years with acute myeloid leukemia. Some clones in this sample may be carry-over from other donors' samples. In DNA, the CDR3 is TGTGCCAGCAGCTTTACCTCGGCCTCTGAGCAGTTCTTC. As protein: CASSFTSASEQFF.